This T cell receptor (beta chain) came from a study of Graves' ophthalmopathy and Graves' hyperthyroidism. Disease in donors with ophthalmopathy had moderate-to-severe activity, CAS ≥3, NOSPECS ≥4 and under 3 months' duration. PBMCs were isolated from an approximately 10 ml sample of fresh peripheral blood. The CDR3 contains 15 residues. Germline CDR1 is LNHDA and CDR2 is SQIVND (reference sequence). Deletions cut 1 base from V and 4 bases from J, with 13 bases between. This clonotype was picked up many times. Amplified material comprised TCR beta CDR3 regions derived from RNA transcripts. RT-PCR was first run with HTBI primers, then multiplex PCR in a second round. A single record per CDR3 protein comes from TCRdb applying MiXCR to the multiplex PCR reads. The sample records fewer than 350,000 distinct CDR3 sequences, around a sixth being singletons.

The chain employs TRBV19 and TRBJ1-1; TRBD1 might be the D (6 bases). Sequenced: peripheral blood. This receptor was obtained from an adult man with Graves' ophthalmopathy. CDR3 in DNA: TGTGCCAGTAGTATAGTGGCAGGGGCGAGCACTGAAGCTTTCTTT. This sequence encodes CASSIVAGASTEAFF.